This entry features one T cell receptor (beta chain) sequence. Its specificity is not known. The repertoire was sequenced with immunoSEQ multiplex PCR; TCRdb's copy has only in-frame clones and lacks some. The sample yields roughly 150,000 clones, roughly 91% seen once. This sample is part of a study of T cell responses to AZD1222 COVID-19 vaccine. Study outcomes and limitations: Most donors were white British, females outnumbered males, and clonal diversity was possibly underestimated.

CDR3 length equals 14 residues. V was clipped by 1 base and J by 5 bases, with 11 bases between them. CDR1 is LNHDA and CDR2 is SQIVND in the germline V gene (reference sequence). This receptor was identified in an adult in good health. This sequence joins TRBV19 and TRBJ1-1; no clear D gene. Sequenced here: peripheral blood, sampled on day 0 of AZD1222 vaccination. CDR3 sequence reads: CASSIGADRTEAFF. The CDR3 bases are TGTGCCAGTAGTATAGGTGCAGACCGGACTGAAGCTTTCTTT.